This T cell receptor (beta chain) stems from a study of T-cell reconstitution after alpha-beta-depleted transplantation in children. The CDR3 is 13 residues long. Trimming stripped 2 bases from V and 3 bases from J, with 11 bases between. Germline-derived CDR1 and CDR2 are GTSNPN and SVGIG (reference sequence). The library targeted TCRbeta and was prepared with unique molecular identifiers. TCRdb reprocessed the PCR reads with MiXCR, giving one entry per CDR3 protein. The sample shows under 300,000 distinct CDR3 sequences, 9% to 10% of them seen only once. A few counts support this clonotype. The receptor comes from a human donor who donated a stem cell graft to a child with SCID. Sequences were derived from PBMCs from the stem cell graft donor, sampled from the stem cell graft. The gene calls are TRBV30 and TRBJ2-7, with a tentative D call TRBD2 (5 bases). In nucleotides, the CDR3 is TGTGCCTGGAGTTCCGGGGTGGGCTACGAGCAGTACTTC. Translation: CAWSSGVGYEQYF. Supplemented by reference TRBV30 and TRBJ2-7, the full variable domain reads SQTIHQWPATLVQPVGSPLSLECTVEGTSNPNLYWYRQAAGRGLQLLFYSVGIGQISSEVPQNLSASRPQDRQFILSSKKLLLSDSGFYLCAWSSGVGYEQYFGPGTRLTVT.